The next 32 T cell receptor beta chains were all read from a single sample in a study of cytomegalovirus exposure and HLA in healthy donors. With 60 Vbeta and 13 Jbeta primers, the PCR was carried out. TCRdb keeps only in-frame clones here, not all; method: immunoSEQ multiplex PCR. The sample lists some 150,000 clones; 55% to 70% were seen once. The material sequenced was PBMCs. Receptors originate from a woman in her 30s in good health and CMV-seropositive.

The chain couples TRBV6-5 to TRBJ2-7; 10 bases fit TRBD2. CDR3 length: 15 residues. Germline-derived CDR1 and CDR2 are MNHEY and SVGAGI. The V segment lost 6 bases and the J segment 4 bases; nucleotides outside the gene matches: 9. The CDR3 region is CASSPVAGGRYEQYF. In DNA form, the CDR3 reads TGTGCCAGCAGCCCAGTAGCGGGGGGAAGGTACGAGCAGTACTTC.

This clone has just a few counts. The V call is TRBV19, the J call TRBJ1-3, with D possibly TRBD1 on 5 matching bases. This CDR3 spans 16 amino acids. Looked up from germline, CDR1 is LNHDA and CDR2 is SQIVND (reference sequence). Trimming cost V 6 bases and J 2 bases, with 17 bases left between them. Here the CDR3 reads CASRTRVFGTGNTIYF. The CDR3 DNA follows: TGTGCCAGTAGGACCAGGGTGTTTGGTACTGGAAACACCATATATTTT.

V usage is TRBV10-1 and J usage is TRBJ1-4; 8 bases map to TRBD1. This CDR3 is 13 amino acids long. Per germline, CDR1 WNHNN and CDR2 SYGVQD (reference sequence). V shed 6 bases and J 4 bases; nucleotides not matched to a gene: 1. CDR3: CASSGQGNEKLFF. The CDR3 DNA sequence: TGCGCCAGCAGCGGACAGGGTAATGAAAAACTGTTTTTT.

The chain uses TRBV4-1 and TRBJ1-1; 7 nucleotides match TRBD1. After removal of 1 base from V and 8 bases from J, the junction contained 4 bases not matched to a gene. CDR3 length equals 13 residues. Germline loops: CDR1 MGHRA, CDR2 YSYEKL. The CDR3 is CASSQVQTGEAFF. The CDR3 nucleotides are TGCGCCAGCAGCCAAGTTCAGACAGGGGAAGCTTTCTTT.

CDR3 sequence (DNA): TGTGCCAGTCGCGGTTTGACAGGGTTTCATGGCTACACCTTC. This codes for CASRGLTGFHGYTF. The V and J genes are TRBV19 and TRBJ1-2; TRBD1 agrees at 7 bases. Germline lookup yields CDR1 LNHDA and CDR2 SQIVND (reference sequence). V dropped 8 bases and J dropped 6; count of bases not matched to a gene: 12. There are 14 residues in the CDR3. Full variable domain (missing parts from reference TRBV19 and TRBJ1-2): DGGITQSPKYLFRKEGQNVTLSCEQNLNHDAMYWYRQDPGQGLRLIYYSQIVNDFQKGDIAEGYSVSREKKESFPLTVTSAQKNPTAFYLCASRGLTGFHGYTFGSGTRLTVV.

The genes are TRBV4-1 and TRBJ1-6; D is unclear. Trimming removed 4 bases from V and 7 bases from J, with 14 bases in between. Germline CDR1 MGHRA, CDR2 YSYEKL. The CDR3 is made up of 15 amino acids. The CDR3 DNA reads TGCGCCAGCAGCCCCAATTCACAGAACAATTCACCCCTCCACTTT. Translation: CASSPNSQNNSPLHF.

This clone was picked up a small number of times. V is TRBV29-1 and J is TRBJ1-1; TRBD1 agrees at 9 bases. The trim removed 5 bases at V and 1 base at J, leaving 11 bases unmatched. From germline, CDR1 is SQVTM and CDR2 ANQGSEA. The CDR3 runs to 16 residues. The DNA of the CDR3 is TGCAGCGTTATCGGACAGGGGAGGCCAAAGAACACTGAAGCTTTCTTT. Translated, it gives CSVIGQGRPKNTEAFF.

The V gene is TRBV7-2, the J gene TRBJ1-5, with D tentatively TRBD1 (5 bases). The CDR3 length is 14 residues. Germline assignment: CDR1 SGHTA and CDR2 FQGNSA. Trimming pared 5 bases from V and 2 bases from J, leaving 10 bases between. In nucleotides, the CDR3 is TGTGCCAGCAGCGCCAGGGTCGGCAATCAGCCCCAGCATTTT. Amino acids: CASSARVGNQPQHF. The full variable domain, its missing parts supplied by reference TRBV7-2 and TRBJ1-5, is GAGVSQSPSNKVTEKGKDVELRCDPISGHTALYWYRQSLGQGLEFLIYFQGNSAPDKSGLPSDRFSAERTGGSVSTLTIQRTQQEDSAVYLCASSARVGNQPQHFGDGTRLSIL.

The table lists this clone with a few counts. This sequence joins TRBV7-9 and TRBJ1-3, with 9 nucleotides matching TRBD1. V was clipped by 1 base and J by 2 bases; unmatched bases: 0. The CDR3 has 15 amino acids. CDR1 is SEHNR, CDR2 FQNEAQ, per germline (reference sequence). As DNA, the CDR3 is TGTGCCAGCAGCTTAGACAGGGGGCCTGGAAACACCATATATTTT. Protein: CASSLDRGPGNTIYF.

The chain employs TRBV6-1 and TRBJ1-2; D remains ambiguous. Germline CDR1 reads MNHNS; CDR2 reads SASEGT. Deletions cut 2 bases from V and 6 bases from J, with 10 bases between. The CDR3 totals 13 residues. The chain's CDR3 is CASSESGRDGYTF. CDR3 DNA: TGTGCCAGCAGTGAATCTGGGAGGGATGGCTACACCTTC.

This chain connects TRBV9 to TRBJ2-7; 7 bases match TRBD1. Germline lookup yields CDR1 SGDLS and CDR2 YYNGEE. The CDR3 spans 15 residues. V was pared by 2 bases and J by 2 bases, with 7 bases of the junction left unmatched. The CDR3 DNA reads as TGTGCCAGCAGCGTGGCCCCGACAGGGACCTACGAGCAGTACTTC. It is translated as CASSVAPTGTYEQYF.

The table lists this clone with many counts. V gene TRBV30 combines with J gene TRBJ1-1, with a weak D call TRBD1 (5 bases). Germline CDR1 and CDR2: GTSNPN and SVGIG (reference sequence). V lost 5 bases to trimming and J lost 4 bases, with 8 bases between them. CDR3 length equals 11 residues. CDR3 DNA: TGTGCCTGGGGGGGGGTCACTGAAGCTTTCTTT. It codes for CAWGGVTEAFF.

The V and J genes are TRBV28 and TRBJ1-5, with 8 positions matching TRBD1. V gave up 7 bases and J gave up 2 bases; unmatched junction bases: 7. CDR1 is MDHEN, CDR2 SYDVKM, per germline. CDR3 length: 15 residues. For the CDR3, the DNA is TGTGCCAGCAATTACCAGGGGGCCGGCAATCAGCCCCAGCATTTT. It translates to CASNYQGAGNQPQHF. The full variable domain, its missing parts supplied by reference TRBV28 and TRBJ1-5, is DVKVTQSSRYLVKRTGEKVFLECVQDMDHENMFWYRQDPGLGLRLIYFSYDVKMKEKGDIPEGYSVSREKKERFSLILESASTNQTSMYLCASNYQGAGNQPQHFGDGTRLSIL.

This clone was picked up a small number of times. V usage is TRBV5-1 and J usage is TRBJ1-5; D unresolved. There are 13 residues in the CDR3. Germline V gives CDR1 SGHRS, CDR2 YFSETQ. Trimming left V 0 bases short and J 4 bases short, with 5 bases between. The CDR3 coding sequence is TGCGCCAGCAGCTTGGGGCCAAATCAGCCCCAGCATTTT. Its translation is CASSLGPNQPQHF.

The rearrangement links TRBV29-1 to TRBJ1-1; weak D call: TRBD1 (5 bases). Trimming pared 6 bases from V and 8 bases from J, leaving 19 bases between. The CDR3 extends over 13 amino acids. CDR1 and CDR2 (germline): SQVTM, ANQGSEA. CDR3 amino acids: CSVAGPQKAEAFF. CDR3 nucleotides: TGCAGCGTAGCGGGACCCCAGAAGGCCGAAGCTTTCTTT. Supplemented by reference TRBV29-1 and TRBJ1-1, the full variable domain reads SAVISQKPSRDICQRGTSLTIQCQVDSQVTMMFWYRQQPGQSLTLIATANQGSEATYESGFVIDKFPISRPNLTFSTLTVSNMSPEDSSIYLCSVAGPQKAEAFFGQGTRLTVV.

As for this clone: A much larger clone differs from this one at a single base, so this may be a read error. This chain links TRBV2 with TRBJ2-3, with D hard to call. The CDR3 has 12 residues. With 6 bases removed from V and 0 bases from J, the gap between germline ends came to 4 bases. Germline V CDR1 and CDR2: SNHLY, FYNNEI. CDR3 nucleotides: TGTGCCAGCAGCCTTAGCACAGATACGCAGTATTTT. It is translated as CASSLSTDTQYF. The full variable domain, with the rest looked up from reference TRBV2 and TRBJ2-3, is EPEVTQTPSHQVTQMGQEVILRCVPISNHLYFYWYRQILGQKVEFLVSFYNNEISEKSEIFDDQFSVERPDGSNFTLKIRSTKLEDSAMYFCASSLSTDTQYFGPGTRLTVL.

V gene TRBV2 combines with J gene TRBJ1-2; weak D call: TRBD1 (6 bases). CDR3 size: 11 residues. The V gene lost 8 bases and the J gene lost 4 bases, with 8 bases spanning the gap. Germline values: CDR1 SNHLY, CDR2 FYNNEI. The CDR3 protein is CASGTTYGYTF. For the CDR3, the DNA is TGTGCCAGCGGGACAACCTATGGCTACACCTTC.

The genes are TRBV7-3 and TRBJ2-1, with D perhaps matching TRBD2 (6 bases). In germline, CDR1 is SGHTA, CDR2 FQGTGA. The V end was cut by 4 bases, the J end by 13 bases, with 20 bases between. The CDR3 has 14 residues. The CDR3 loop is CASSSSGGLQKQFF. The CDR3 DNA is TGTGCCAGCAGCTCTTCCGGAGGGCTTCAGAAACAGTTCTTC.

This clone was seen a handful of times. The rearrangement uses TRBV5-1 and TRBJ2-1; D possibly corresponds to TRBD1 (6 bases). From germline, CDR1 is SGHRS and CDR2 YFSETQ. The CDR3 contains 15 residues. The V end was cut by 2 bases, the J end by 6 bases, with 15 bases between. For the CDR3, the DNA is TGCGCCAGCAGCTTTACAGGGAGAGGGGGCAATGAGCAGTTCTTC. As protein: CASSFTGRGGNEQFF.

The rearrangement joins TRBV5-1 to TRBJ1-4; the D is unclear. The V end was cut by 5 bases, the J end by 8 bases, with 16 bases between. Germline CDR1 is SGHRS and CDR2 is YFSETQ. The CDR3 consists of 14 residues. The CDR3: CASRPTAGGEKLFF. The CDR3 DNA follows: TGCGCCAGCAGACCCACGGCAGGTGGGGAAAAACTGTTTTTT.

The V gene is TRBV11-3, the J gene TRBJ2-3; 10 bases align to TRBD2. J gave up 5 bases and V 0 bases, and 17 bases lay outside the gene matches. The germline V gene has CDR1 SGHNT and CDR2 YENEEA. This CDR3 contains 20 residues. CDR3 bases: TGTGCCAGCAGCTTAGATGCTAGCGGGAGTGTTTTTGCGAACCAAGATACGCAGTATTTT. This encodes CASSLDASGSVFANQDTQYF. The complete variable domain, with remaining parts taken from reference TRBV11-3 and TRBJ2-3, reads EAGVVQSPRYKIIEKKQPVAFWCNPISGHNTLYWYLQNLGQGPELLIRYENEEAVDDSQLPKDRFSAERLKGVDSTLKIQPAELGDSAVYLCASSLDASGSVFANQDTQYFGPGTRLTVL.

The V call is TRBV11-2, the J call TRBJ2-7; weak D call: TRBD2 (5 bases). Germline CDR1 is SGHAT and CDR2 is FQNNGV. This CDR3 contains 14 residues. Trimming pared 0 bases from V and 6 bases from J, leaving 12 bases between. As DNA, the CDR3 is TGTGCCAGCAGCTTAGAGCCCGAGGGCCTCGAGCAGTACTTC. Its translation: CASSLEPEGLEQYF.

This clone was counted between two and nine times. The chain couples TRBV27 to TRBJ1-6; TRBD1 might be the D (5 bases). There are 14 residues in the CDR3. Germline V CDR1 and CDR2: MNHEY, SMNVEV (reference sequence). The V and J ends lost 3 bases and 7 bases respectively, with 10 bases between them. The CDR3 DNA reads as TGTGCCAGCAGTTTGGGCAGGGCCAATTCACCCCTCCACTTT. This gives the protein CASSLGRANSPLHF.

CDR3 in amino acids: CASSQMGADTQYF. DNA of the CDR3: TGTGCCAGCAGTCAGATGGGCGCAGATACGCAGTATTTT. This chain links TRBV6-6 with TRBJ2-3; the D is unclear. CDR3 length equals 13 residues. The V and J ends lost 5 bases and 4 bases respectively, with 10 bases between them. CDR1 is MNHNY, CDR2 SVGAGI, per germline (reference sequence).

The CDR3 region is CASSPPGVNTEAFF. In DNA, the CDR3 is TGTGCCAGCAGTCCCCCCGGGGTGAACACTGAAGCTTTCTTT. The V and J genes are TRBV6-6 and TRBJ1-1; D remains ambiguous. The CDR3 covers 14 residues. CDR1 and CDR2 (germline): MNHNY, SVGAGI (reference sequence). Trimming took 5 bases from V and 0 from J, leaving 10 bases between them.

This chain links TRBV7-9 with TRBJ1-1; perhaps TRBD1 as D (5 bases). The CDR3 is 13 amino acids. Germline-derived CDR1 and CDR2 are SEHNR and FQNEAQ (reference sequence). V lost 5 bases and J lost 1, with 8 bases in between. The CDR3 spells CASSLTANTEAFF. The CDR3 nucleotides are TGTGCCAGCAGCCTGACAGCGAACACTGAAGCTTTCTTT.

This clone was counted a few times. The chain joins TRBV14 to TRBJ1-2, with D tentatively TRBD1 (5 bases). The germline V gene encodes CDR1 SGHDN and CDR2 FVKESK. This CDR3 is built from 13 residues. Trimming took off 1 base at V and 5 bases at J, with 8 bases between the two ends. In nucleotides, the CDR3 is TGTGCCAGCAGCCAAGGCAGGGCTTATGGCTACACCTTC. Translating it yields CASSQGRAYGYTF.

This clone appeared a few times. This chain joins TRBV4-1 and TRBJ2-2; possible D gene TRBD1, 6 bases. V was shortened by 0 bases and J by 7 bases, with 15 bases between the two germline ends. The CDR3 loop spans 16 amino acids. CDR1 and CDR2 from the germline V gene are MGHRA and YSYEKL. CDR3: CASSQEREDRIGELFF. For the CDR3, the DNA is TGCGCCAGCAGCCAAGAGCGCGAGGACAGAATCGGGGAGCTGTTTTTT.

The V call is TRBV19, the J call TRBJ2-2; TRBD2 might be the D (5 bases). The V gene's germline CDR1 is LNHDA and CDR2 SQIVND (reference sequence). This CDR3 region has 15 residues. The V gene lost 7 bases and the J gene lost 6 bases, with 18 bases spanning the gap. The CDR3 nucleotides read TGTGCCAGTAAAGGGAGTGAGAGGGCATCCGGGGAGCTGTTTTTT. This sequence encodes CASKGSERASGELFF.

This clone was counted between two and nine times. The J gene is TRBJ1-2, the V gene TRBV11-2; perhaps TRBD1 as D (6 bases). V was cut by 7 bases and J by 8 bases, with 14 bases left in between. The CDR3 contains 12 residues. Per the germline V gene, CDR1 is SGHAT and CDR2 is FQNNGV. The CDR3 reads CASNYRVGGYTF. In DNA, the CDR3 is TGTGCCAGCAACTACAGGGTGGGGGGCTACACCTTC.

The chain is built from TRBV7-9 and TRBJ1-1; D call uncertain. Deletions cut 1 base from V and 6 bases from J, with 9 bases between. CDR1 and CDR2 (germline): SEHNR, FQNEAQ (reference sequence). The CDR3 has 13 residues. The CDR3 nucleotides read TGTGCCAGCAGCTTAGAGGGCGGGTCTGAAGCTTTCTTT. Encoded protein: CASSLEGGSEAFF.

The V call is TRBV28, the J call TRBJ2-3; the D gene is possibly TRBD2 (5 bases). The V gene's germline CDR1 is MDHEN and CDR2 SYDVKM. Trimming cost V 7 bases and J 4 bases, with 15 bases left between them. This CDR3 is 14 amino acids long. The DNA of the CDR3 is TGTGCCAGCATGCCGAGGGTAGGCTCAGATACGCAGTATTTT. Its translation is CASMPRVGSDTQYF.